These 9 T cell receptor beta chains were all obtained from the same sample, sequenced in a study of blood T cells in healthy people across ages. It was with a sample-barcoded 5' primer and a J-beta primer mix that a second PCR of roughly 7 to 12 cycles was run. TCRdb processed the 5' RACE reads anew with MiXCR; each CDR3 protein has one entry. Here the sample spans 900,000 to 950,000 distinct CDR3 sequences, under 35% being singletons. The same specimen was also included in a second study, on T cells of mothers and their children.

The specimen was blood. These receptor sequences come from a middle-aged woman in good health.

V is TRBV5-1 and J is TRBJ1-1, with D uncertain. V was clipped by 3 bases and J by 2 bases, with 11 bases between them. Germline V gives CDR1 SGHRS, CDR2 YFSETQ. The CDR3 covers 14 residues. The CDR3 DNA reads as TGCGCCAGCAGCTCACCGGTGGGTAACACTGAAGCTTTCTTT. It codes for CASSSPVGNTEAFF.

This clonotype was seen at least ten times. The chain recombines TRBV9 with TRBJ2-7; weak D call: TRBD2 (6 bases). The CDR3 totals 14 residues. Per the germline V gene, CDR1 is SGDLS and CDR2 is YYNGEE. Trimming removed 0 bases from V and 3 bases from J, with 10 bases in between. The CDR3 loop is CASSVGAGNYEQYF. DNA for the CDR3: TGTGCCAGCAGCGTAGGTGCGGGGAACTACGAGCAGTACTTC.

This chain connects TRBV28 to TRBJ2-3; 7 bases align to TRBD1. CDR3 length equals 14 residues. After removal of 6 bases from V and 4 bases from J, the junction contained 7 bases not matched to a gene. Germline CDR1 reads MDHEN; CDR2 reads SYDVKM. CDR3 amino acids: CASSEHRGADTQYF. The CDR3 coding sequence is TGTGCCAGCAGCGAACACAGGGGAGCAGATACGCAGTATTTT.

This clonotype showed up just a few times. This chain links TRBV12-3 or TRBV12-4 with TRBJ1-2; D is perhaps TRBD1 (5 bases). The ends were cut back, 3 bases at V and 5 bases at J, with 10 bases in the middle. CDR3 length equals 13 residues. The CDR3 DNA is TGTGCCAGCAGTTTTGGGGCTTATTATGGCTACACCTTC. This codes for CASSFGAYYGYTF.

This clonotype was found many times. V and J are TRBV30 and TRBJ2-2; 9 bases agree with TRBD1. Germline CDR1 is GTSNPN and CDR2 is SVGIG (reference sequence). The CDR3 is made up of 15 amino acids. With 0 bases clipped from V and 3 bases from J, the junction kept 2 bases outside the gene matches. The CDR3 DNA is TGTGCCTGGAGTGTACAGGGGGCGCACACCGGGGAGCTGTTTTTT. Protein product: CAWSVQGAHTGELFF.

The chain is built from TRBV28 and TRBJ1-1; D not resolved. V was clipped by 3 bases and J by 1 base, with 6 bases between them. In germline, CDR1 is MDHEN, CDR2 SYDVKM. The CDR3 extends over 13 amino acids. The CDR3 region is CASSFKGNTEAFF. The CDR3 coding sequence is TGTGCCAGCAGTTTTAAGGGGAACACTGAAGCTTTCTTT. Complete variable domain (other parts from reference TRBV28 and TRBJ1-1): DVKVTQSSRYLVKRTGEKVFLECVQDMDHENMFWYRQDPGLGLRLIYFSYDVKMKEKGDIPEGYSVSREKKERFSLILESASTNQTSMYLCASSFKGNTEAFFGQGTRLTVV.

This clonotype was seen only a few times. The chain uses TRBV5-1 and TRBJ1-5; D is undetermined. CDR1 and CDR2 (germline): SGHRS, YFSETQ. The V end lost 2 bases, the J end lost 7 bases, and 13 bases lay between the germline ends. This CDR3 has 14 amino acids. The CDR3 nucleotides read TGCGCCAGCAGCTTACAGTCATCAGACCAGCCCCAGCATTTT. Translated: CASSLQSSDQPQHF.

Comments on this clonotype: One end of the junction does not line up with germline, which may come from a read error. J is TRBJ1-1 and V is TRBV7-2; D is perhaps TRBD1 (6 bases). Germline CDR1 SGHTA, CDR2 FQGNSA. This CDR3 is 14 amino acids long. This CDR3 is CASRLQGPNTEAFF. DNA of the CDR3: TGTGCCAGCAGACTTCAGGGGCCGAACACTGAAGCTTTTTTT.

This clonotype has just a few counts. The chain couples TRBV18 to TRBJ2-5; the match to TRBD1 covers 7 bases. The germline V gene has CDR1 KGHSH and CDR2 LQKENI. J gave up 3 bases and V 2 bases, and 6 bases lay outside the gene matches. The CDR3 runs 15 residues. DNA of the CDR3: TGTGCCAGCTCACCAAACAGGGGTTCGGAAGAGACCCAGTACTTC. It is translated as CASSPNRGSEETQYF.